This TCR beta chain was recorded in a study of patients and donors after allogeneic stem cell transplantation. TCRdb called the RT-PCR reads again in MiXCR, with one record for every CDR3 protein. This sample has some 30,000 distinct CDR3 sequences; about 37% occur once, and the top ten carry less than 85%. Trimming removed 2 bases from V and 6 bases from J, with 11 bases in between. In germline, CDR1 is SEHNR, CDR2 FQNEAQ (reference sequence). The CDR3 covers 15 residues. The rearrangement uses TRBV7-9 and TRBJ1-6; no definite D call. This clonotype was sampled from a human donor who was either an allogeneic HSCT recipient or a stem cell or donor lymphocyte infusion donor (not recorded which). It is not recorded whose cells these are; they may come from a transplant donor. Sequencing was carried out using blood, either unsorted or a sorted T cell fraction (not recorded which). In nucleotides, the CDR3 is TGTGCCAGCAGCTTACGCCCGGGAATTAATTCACCCCTCCACTTT. This gives the protein CASSLRPGINSPLHF. Together with reference TRBV7-9 and TRBJ1-6, the CDR3 gives the full variable domain: DTGVSQNPRHKITKRGQNVTFRCDPISEHNRLYWYRQTLGQGPEFLTYFQNEAQLEKSRLLSDRFSAERPKGSFSTLEIQRTEQGDSAMYLCASSLRPGINSPLHFGNGTRLTVT.